This TCR beta chain was sequenced during a study of CD8+ T cells in alopecia areata. Study in general: Tofacitinib administration persisted for 6 to 18 months, succeeded by 6 months off drug. Findings and caveats of the study: Many expanded lesional clones persisted in scalp and blood during tofacitinib. Tissue-resident alphabeta T cells belonging to normal skin likewise get sequenced within scalp specimens.

As regards this clone: Its specificity is unknown.

Indicated treatment: oral pan-JAK inhibitor, 5-10 mg twice daily. CDR1 and CDR2 (germline): LGHNA, YNFKEQ. V dropped 6 bases and J dropped 12; count of bases not matched to a gene: 23. The CDR3 spans 17 residues. Extracted from the samples, RNA was reverse transcribed into cDNA to serve as the sequencing template. Sequenced by immunoSEQ multiplex PCR; TCRdb stores in-frame clones only, minus some. The data contain about 180,000 clones, approximately 59% of them singletons. V usage is TRBV4-2 and J usage is TRBJ2-1, with 7 positions matching TRBD1. Specimen: CD4+ T cells sorted from blood, collected at approximately week 60, from a patient treated with tofacitinib. The source is a human donor with alopecia areata. CDR3 sequence reads: CASRRNLDPPQGVMQFF. The CDR3 DNA is TGTGCCAGCAGACGCAATCTAGACCCGCCTCAGGGGGTCATGCAGTTCTTC.